The present entry profiles one T cell receptor beta chain with its context. The antigen remains unidentified. These data are taken from a study of T-cell reconstitution after alpha-beta-depleted transplantation in children. Overall study findings and caveats: After transplant, high TCRbeta diversity at day 60 in some patients arose from surviving recipient T cells and thymic progenitors. Reported findings indicate that, about two months after transplant, alpha-beta T cells came from several hundred expanded clones, which were derived from non-depleted graft cells. A year had passed since transplant, and T-cell counts and diversity by then came mostly from newly produced T cells.

A library of TCRbeta sequences, prepared with unique molecular identifiers, was generated. TCRdb re-analysed the PCR reads in MiXCR, keeping a single row per CDR3 protein. The table lists about 980,000 distinct CDR3 sequences, roughly 29% of them singletons. The TCR originated in a boy younger than two who had a stem cell transplant for SCID, so the T cells may come from the graft donor. Sequencing was performed on PBMCs, mostly from graft donor cells, taken 360 days after TCRalphabeta/CD19-depleted stem cell transplant.

CDR3 nucleotide sequence: TGCAGTGCTGGGAGACTAGCGGGGGTAAATTACAATGAGCAGTTCTTC. Translation: CSAGRLAGVNYNEQFF. J is TRBJ2-1 and V is TRBV20-1, with 12 bases aligning to TRBD2. CDR3 length: 16 residues. With 5 bases clipped from V and 4 bases from J, the junction kept 9 bases outside the gene matches. Germline values: CDR1 DFQATT, CDR2 SNEGSKA (reference sequence).